This T cell receptor (beta chain) was observed in a study of T cell responses to AZD1222 COVID-19 vaccine. Study-wide points: The number of AZD1222 recipients seropositive at baseline was only 6 or 7. Regions 160-218 and 743-854 dominated among vaccine-associated CD4 TCRs spanning spike.

The CDR3 runs to 16 residues. Germline V gene sequence: CDR1 SGHAT, CDR2 FQNNGV. Trimming shortened V by 5 bases and J by 7 bases, and 24 bases separated the two germline ends. This clone appeared a single time. Its antigen is still unknown. Assay used: immunoSEQ multiplex PCR; TCRdb lists only in-frame clones, some missing. The profile shows over 60,000 clones, about nine tenths of them singletons. This sequence was found in an adult in good health. The sample consisted of peripheral blood, taken on day 0 of AZD1222 vaccination. The chain uses TRBV11-2 and TRBJ2-7, with D perhaps TRBD2 (5 bases). CDR3 sequence (DNA): TGTGCCAGCAGCGAGGGCGGGTCTTCGCGTTGGGAGGAGCAGTACTTC. Protein sequence: CASSEGGSSRWEEQYF.